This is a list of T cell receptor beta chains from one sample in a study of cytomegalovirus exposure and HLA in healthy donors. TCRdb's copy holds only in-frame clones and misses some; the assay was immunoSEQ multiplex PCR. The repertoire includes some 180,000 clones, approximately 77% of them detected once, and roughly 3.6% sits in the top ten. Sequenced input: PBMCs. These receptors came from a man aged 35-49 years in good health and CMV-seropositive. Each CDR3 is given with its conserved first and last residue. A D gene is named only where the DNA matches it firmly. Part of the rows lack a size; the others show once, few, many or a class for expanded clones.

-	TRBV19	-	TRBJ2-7	CASSGQWAYEQYF	TGTGCCAGTAGTGGGCAGTGGGCCTACGAGCAGTACTTC
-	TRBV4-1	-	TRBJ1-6	CASSQGDRQIPPLHF	TGCGCCAGCAGCCAAGGCGACAGACAAATACCACCCCTCCACTTT
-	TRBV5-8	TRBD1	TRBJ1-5	CASSYRGHSQPQHF	TGTGCCAGTTCTTACAGGGGGCATAGTCAGCCCCAGCATTTT
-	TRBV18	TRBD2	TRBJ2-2	CASSPGRDTGELFF	TGTGCCAGCTCACCAGGGAGGGACACCGGGGAGCTGTTTTTT
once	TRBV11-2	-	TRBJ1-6	CASSYRRRNNSPLHF	TGTGCCAGCAGCTACAGGCGGCGGAACAATTCACCCCTCCACTTT
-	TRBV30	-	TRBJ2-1	CAWSLTDPNEQFF	TGTGCCTGGAGTCTGACAGACCCCAATGAGCAGTTCTTC
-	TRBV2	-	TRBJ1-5	CASSVGKNQPQHF	TGTGCCAGCAGTGTGGGCAAGAATCAGCCCCAGCATTTT
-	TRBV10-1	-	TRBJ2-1	CASSESNRVAYNEQFF	TGCGCCAGCAGTGAGTCGAACAGGGTAGCCTACAATGAGCAGTTCTTC
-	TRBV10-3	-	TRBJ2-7	CAISDRGTVSSYEQYF	TGTGCCATCAGTGATCGCGGGACAGTAAGCTCCTACGAGCAGTACTTC
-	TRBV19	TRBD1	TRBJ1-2	CASSIEGGQGYGYTF	TGTGCCAGTAGTATAGAAGGGGGACAGGGCTATGGCTACACCTTC
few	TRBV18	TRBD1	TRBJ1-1	CASSPRTGGEGYTEAFF	TGTGCCAGCTCACCTAGGACAGGGGGCGAGGGTTACACTGAAGCTTTCTTT
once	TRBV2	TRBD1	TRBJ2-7	CASRGDRVVPEQYF	TGTGCCAGCAGGGGGGACAGGGTCGTCCCCGAGCAGTACTTC
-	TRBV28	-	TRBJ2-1	CASSPTRGGLSSYNEQFF	TGTGCCAGCAGTCCAACGCGCGGCGGCCTAAGCTCCTACAATGAGCAGTTCTTC
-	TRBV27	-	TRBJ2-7	CASSLASDGSYEQYF	TGTGCCAGCAGTTTAGCCTCAGACGGGTCCTACGAGCAGTACTTC
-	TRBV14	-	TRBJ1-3	CASSQDIRTTRNTIYF	TGTGCCAGCAGCCAAGATATCCGGACTACTCGAAACACCATATATTTT
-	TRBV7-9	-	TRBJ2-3	CASSLSQRSTDTQYF	TGTGCCAGCAGCTTAAGTCAGCGGTCCACAGATACGCAGTATTTT
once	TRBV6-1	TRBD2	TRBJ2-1	CASSEGTSSYNEQFF	TGTGCCAGCAGTGAAGGGACTAGTTCCTACAATGAGCAGTTCTTC
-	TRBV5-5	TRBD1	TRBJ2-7	CASSSRTGGNEQYF	TGTGCCAGCAGCTCACGAACAGGGGGTAACGAGCAGTACTTC
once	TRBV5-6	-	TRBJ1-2	CASSLDGDYGYTF	TGTGCCAGCAGCTTGGACGGGGACTATGGCTACACCTTC
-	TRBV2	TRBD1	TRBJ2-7	CASQNDRDLEQYF	TGTGCCAGCCAAAATGACAGGGACCTCGAGCAGTACTTC
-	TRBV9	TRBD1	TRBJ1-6	CASSGGTGDGSPLHF	TGTGCCAGCAGCGGCGGGACAGGGGATGGTTCACCCCTCCACTTT
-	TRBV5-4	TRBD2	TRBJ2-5	CASSQAVRREGLSLETQYF	TGTGCCAGCAGCCAAGCCGTACGGCGGGAGGGCCTGTCTCTAGAGACCCAGTACTTC
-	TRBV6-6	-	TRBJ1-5	CASSTGQLGGPQHF	TGTGCCAGCAGCACCGGACAGTTGGGTGGGCCCCAGCATTTT
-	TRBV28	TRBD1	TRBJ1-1	CASSPAGTGTEAFF	TGTGCCAGCAGTCCTGCCGGGACAGGGACTGAAGCTTTCTTT
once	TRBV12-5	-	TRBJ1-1	CASGEESLTEAFF	TGTGCTAGTGGTGAGGAGTCCCTCACTGAAGCTTTCTTT
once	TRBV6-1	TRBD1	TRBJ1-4	CASSGSGTGHEKLFF	TGTGCCAGCAGTGGGTCCGGGACAGGGCACGAAAAACTGTTTTTT
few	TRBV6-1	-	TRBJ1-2	CASSEASTANYGYTF	TGTGCCAGCAGTGAAGCGAGTACAGCTAACTATGGCTACACCTTC
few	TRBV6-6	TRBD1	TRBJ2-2	CASSPPGGGTGELFF	TGTGCCAGCAGCCCACCAGGGGGCGGTACCGGGGAGCTGTTTTTT
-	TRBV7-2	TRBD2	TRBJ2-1	CASSLLAASGGEQFF	TGTGCCAGCAGCCTCCTAGCGGCATCGGGCGGTGAGCAGTTCTTC
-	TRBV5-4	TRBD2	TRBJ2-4	CASSLEAGGLAKNIQYF	TGTGCCAGCAGCTTGGAAGCGGGAGGTCTAGCCAAAAACATTCAGTACTTC
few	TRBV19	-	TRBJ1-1	CASSYGSRSEAFF	TGTGCCAGTAGCTATGGGTCTAGGAGTGAAGCTTTCTTT
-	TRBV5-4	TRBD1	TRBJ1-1	CASSGDRATEAFF	TGTGCCAGCAGCGGAGACAGGGCCACTGAAGCTTTCTTT
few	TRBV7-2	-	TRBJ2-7	CASSLRQAGAPYEQYF	TGTGCCAGCAGCCTCCGCCAGGCGGGGGCGCCCTACGAGCAGTACTTC
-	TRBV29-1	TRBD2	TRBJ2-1	CSVVLAGGPGIYYNEQFF	TGCAGCGTTGTCTTAGCGGGGGGGCCAGGGATATATTACAATGAGCAGTTCTTC
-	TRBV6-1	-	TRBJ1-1	CASSLQVGTEAFF	TGTGCCAGCAGTTTGCAGGTGGGCACTGAAGCTTTCTTT
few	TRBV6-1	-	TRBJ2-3	CASSELARVTDTQYF	TGTGCCAGCAGTGAACTTGCCAGGGTCACAGATACGCAGTATTTT
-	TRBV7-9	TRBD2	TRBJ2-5	CASSRLAGKETQYF	TGTGCCAGCAGCCGACTAGCGGGAAAAGAGACCCAGTACTTC
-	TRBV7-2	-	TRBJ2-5	CASSLPGSQETQYF	TGTGCCAGCAGCTTGCCGGGGAGCCAAGAGACCCAGTACTTC
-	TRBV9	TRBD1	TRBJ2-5	CASSPGQGGQETQYF	TGTGCCAGCAGCCCGGGACAGGGGGGGCAAGAGACCCAGTACTTC